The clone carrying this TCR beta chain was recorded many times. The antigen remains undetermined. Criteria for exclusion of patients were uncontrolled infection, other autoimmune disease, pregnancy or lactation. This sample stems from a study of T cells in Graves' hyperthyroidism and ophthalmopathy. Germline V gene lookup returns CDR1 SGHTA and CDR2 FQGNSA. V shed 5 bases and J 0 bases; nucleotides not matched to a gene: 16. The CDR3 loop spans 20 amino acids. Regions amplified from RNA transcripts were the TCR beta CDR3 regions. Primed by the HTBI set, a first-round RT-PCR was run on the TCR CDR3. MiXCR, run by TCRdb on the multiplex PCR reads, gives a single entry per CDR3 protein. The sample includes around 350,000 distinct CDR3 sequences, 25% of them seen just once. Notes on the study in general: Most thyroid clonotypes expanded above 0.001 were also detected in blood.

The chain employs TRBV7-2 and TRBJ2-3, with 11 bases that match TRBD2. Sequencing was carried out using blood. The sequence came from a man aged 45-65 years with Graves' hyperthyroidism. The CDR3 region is CASSHKTSGTRLLSTDTQYF. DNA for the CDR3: TGTGCCAGCAGCCACAAGACTAGCGGGACCCGCCTTCTGAGCACAGATACGCAGTATTTT.